This entry lists 20 T cell receptor beta chains sequenced from one sample in a study of vaccination and CD4 T cells after COVID-19. Indicated treatment: roughly 10-day PBMC culture with coronavirus spike peptide pools or control peptides (ViraFEST assay). These receptors' antigens are unknown. Researchers used the Oncomine TCR Beta short-read assay to sequence DNA from cultured CD4+ T cells. TCRdb used MiXCR to reprocess the PCR reads, holding one entry per CDR3 protein. The table has 15,000 to 16,000 distinct CDR3 sequences, approximately 73% seen once. Sequenced sample: CD4+ T cells from blood, cultured in vitro. These TCRs come from a human donor who had recovered from COVID-19.

The chain links TRBV20-1 to TRBJ1-5; weak D call: TRBD1 (5 bases). CDR3 length equals 15 residues. Germline V CDR1 and CDR2: DFQATT, SNEGSKA (reference sequence). The CDR3, as DNA: TGCAGCGTTTGGGGGACCTCAAGTAGCAATCAGCCCCAGCATTTT. The encoded protein is CSVWGTSSSNQPQHF.

The J gene is TRBJ2-7, the V gene TRBV20-1; weak D call: TRBD2 (5 bases). Germline CDR1 DFQATT, CDR2 SNEGSKA (reference sequence). The CDR3 has 18 residues. The ends were cut back, 3 bases at V and 2 bases at J, with 26 bases in the middle. The CDR3 loop reads CSASGVRDPTRSPYEQYF. The CDR3 nucleotides read TGCAGTGCTAGTGGTGTTCGAGACCCCACTAGAAGCCCCTACGAGCAGTACTTC.

The rearrangement uses TRBV19 and TRBJ2-6; 7 bases are a match to TRBD1. Trimming removed 7 bases from V and 0 bases from J; junction bases left unmatched: 9. The length of the CDR3 is 17 residues. CDR1 is LNHDA and CDR2 is SQIVND in the germline V gene (reference sequence). The CDR3: CASTRGQTSSGANVLTF. CDR3 DNA: TGTGCCAGTACTCGGGGACAGACAAGCTCTGGGGCCAACGTCCTGACTTTC.

This chain connects TRBV7-2 to TRBJ2-4; D is uncertain. The CDR3 loop spans 17 amino acids. Trimming took 6 bases from V and 0 from J, leaving 18 bases between them. CDR1 and CDR2 from the germline V gene are SGHTA and FQGNSA. CDR3 protein: CASSHLAASKAKNIQYF. The CDR3 DNA sequence: TGTGCCAGCAGTCATCTGGCGGCATCAAAAGCCAAAAACATTCAGTACTTC. Full variable domain (missing parts from reference TRBV7-2 and TRBJ2-4): GAGVSQSPSNKVTEKGKDVELRCDPISGHTALYWYRQSLGQGLEFLIYFQGNSAPDKSGLPSDRFSAERTGGSVSTLTIQRTQQEDSAVYLCASSHLAASKAKNIQYFGAGTRLSVL.

With regard to this clonotype: A much larger clone is a single base away; this may be a read error. This chain connects TRBV12-3 or TRBV12-4 to TRBJ2-7; D is possibly TRBD1 or TRBD2 (5 bases each). CDR3 length: 14 residues. Here the CDR3 DNA reads TGTGCCAGCAGTTTCCGGGACGGTTCCTACGGGCAGTACTTC. This translates into CASSFRDGSYGQYF.

The V call is TRBV6-2 or TRBV6-3, the J call TRBJ2-6, with D possibly TRBD1 on 6 matching bases. The CDR3 is made up of 18 amino acids. The germline gives CDR1 MNHEY, CDR2 SVGEGT. V was pared by 2 bases and J by 3 bases, with 17 bases between. CDR3 region: CASSYEQGLLSGANVLTF. CDR3 nucleotide sequence: TGTGCCAGCAGTTACGAACAGGGTTTATTAAGTGGGGCCAACGTCCTGACTTTC.

The V and J genes are TRBV6-1 and TRBJ1-1; D is unclear. This CDR3 contains 13 residues. CDR1 is MNHNS and CDR2 is SASEGT in the germline V gene. V was pared by 5 bases and J by 0 bases, with 7 bases between. For the CDR3, the DNA is TGTGCCAGCAGTCCCAGGATGAACACTGAAGCTTTCTTT. This codes for CASSPRMNTEAFF.

V gene TRBV30 combines with J gene TRBJ2-5; 7 nucleotides match TRBD1. Germline CDR1 reads GTSNPN; CDR2 reads SVGIG (reference sequence). The CDR3 is made up of 16 amino acids. With V trimmed by 3 bases and J by 5 bases, 15 bases remained unmatched. Written as DNA, the CDR3 is TGTGCCTGGAGAAGGTCTGAGGGGGCCCGATCGGAGACCCAGTACTTC. Its translation is CAWRRSEGARSETQYF.

This chain links TRBV6-2 or TRBV6-3 with TRBJ2-3; D is possibly TRBD1 or TRBD2 (5 bases each). This CDR3 is 14 amino acids long. Trimming shortened V by 7 bases and J by 3 bases, and 14 bases separated the two germline ends. CDR1 is MNHEY, CDR2 SVGEGT, per germline. CDR3 region: CASTFPGPTDTQYF. CDR3 coding DNA: TGTGCCAGCACCTTTCCGGGACCAACAGATACGCAGTATTTT.

This rearrangement joins TRBV12-3 or TRBV12-4 to TRBJ2-1; D call uncertain. CDR3 length: 12 residues. V shed 7 bases and J shed 5 bases, with 9 bases lying between them. CDR3 amino acids: CASTPTNNEQFF. In DNA, the CDR3 is TGTGCCAGCACCCCGACCAACAATGAGCAGTTCTTC.

The rearrangement joins TRBV7-2 to TRBJ2-5; TRBD1 agrees at 8 bases. The length of the CDR3 is 14 residues. V was clipped by 6 bases and J by 1 base; unmatched bases: 4. The V gene's germline CDR1 is SGHTA and CDR2 FQGNSA. The CDR3 loop reads CASRPGTGQETQYF. The DNA of the CDR3 is TGTGCCAGCAGGCCAGGGACAGGCCAAGAGACCCAGTACTTC.

The CDR3 protein is CASSVRTGTEAFF. As DNA, the CDR3 is TGTGCCAGCAGCGTTAGGACAGGGACTGAAGCTTTCTTT. The chain carries TRBV6-1 and TRBJ1-1, with 8 bases identical to TRBD1. With 6 bases clipped from V and 5 bases from J, the junction kept 5 bases outside the gene matches. The length of the CDR3 is 13 residues. Germline CDR1 is MNHNS and CDR2 is SASEGT.

V usage is TRBV20-1 and J usage is TRBJ1-4; D ambiguous. This CDR3 has 14 residues. V lost 3 bases, J lost 2 bases, and 10 bases lay in between. Germline V gives CDR1 DFQATT, CDR2 SNEGSKA (reference sequence). DNA of the CDR3: TGCAGTGCTAGTGGGTCTGGGACTAATGAAAAACTGTTTTTT. Translated: CSASGSGTNEKLFF.

J is TRBJ1-1 and V is TRBV28; 10 positions agree with TRBD1. V was pared by 5 bases and J by 5 bases, with 5 bases of the junction left unmatched. CDR1 MDHEN and CDR2 SYDVKM come from the germline V gene. The CDR3 is made up of 14 amino acids. CDR3 region: CASSPTGGWTEAFF. CDR3 nucleotide sequence: TGTGCCAGCAGTCCGACAGGGGGCTGGACTGAAGCTTTCTTT.

The chain uses TRBV28 and TRBJ1-1; weak D call: TRBD1 (6 bases). Deletions cut 7 bases from V and 12 bases from J, with 18 bases between. CDR3 length: 12 residues. CDR1 is MDHEN, CDR2 SYDVKM, per germline. Written as DNA, the CDR3 is TGTGCCAGCACCTGGTCTGGGGGGCGGTCTTTCTTT. This encodes CASTWSGGRSFF.

This chain joins TRBV20-1 and TRBJ1-5, with D tentatively TRBD1 (6 bases). The CDR3 length is 14 residues. From germline, CDR1 is DFQATT and CDR2 SNEGSKA (reference sequence). V was cut by 5 bases and J by 3 bases, with 14 bases left in between. The CDR3 DNA is TGCAGTGCTGGTACAGGGCCTCACAATCAGCCCCAGCATTTT. Its protein product is CSAGTGPHNQPQHF.

The chain joins TRBV20-1 to TRBJ2-1, with TRBD2 matching over 10 bases. CDR1 DFQATT and CDR2 SNEGSKA come from the germline V gene (reference sequence). V was pared by 5 bases and J by 10 bases, with 17 bases of the junction left unmatched. The CDR3 sequence is 16 residues long. CDR3 DNA sequence: TGCAGTGCTCGACGCCGGGAAGCGGGAGGGCCCGGAGAGCAGTTCTTC. Residues: CSARRREAGGPGEQFF.

This chain joins TRBV20-1 and TRBJ2-2; the D is unclear. Germline assignment: CDR1 DFQATT and CDR2 SNEGSKA (reference sequence). The CDR3 is 12 residues long. The V and J ends lost 3 bases and 4 bases respectively, with 6 bases between them. CDR3 amino acids: CSARKGTGELFF. CDR3 in DNA: TGCAGTGCTAGGAAGGGCACCGGGGAGCTGTTTTTT.

This chain links TRBV7-3 with TRBJ1-2; 8 bases agree with TRBD1. The CDR3 has 16 residues. The germline V gene has CDR1 SGHTA and CDR2 FQGTGA. V trimming: 0 bases; J trimming: 4 bases; junction bases outside the gene matches: 7. The CDR3: CASSLTRTGTGYGYTF. Written as DNA, the CDR3 is TGTGCCAGCAGCTTAACAAGGACCGGGACAGGCTATGGCTACACCTTC.

The V gene is TRBV20-1, the J gene TRBJ1-1; D not certain. Germline assignment: CDR1 DFQATT and CDR2 SNEGSKA (reference sequence). The germline V and J ends were trimmed by 3 bases and 3 bases, with 8 bases remaining between them. The CDR3 has 12 residues. The CDR3 here is CSARMGYTEAFF. As DNA, the CDR3 is TGCAGTGCTAGGATGGGTTACACTGAAGCTTTCTTT.